This T cell receptor beta chain was profiled in a study of cytomegalovirus exposure and HLA in healthy donors listed by TCRdb under 2017. Regarding the research as a whole: An earlier analysis of roughly 570 of the donors reported 276 Gb of sequence data and 95 million to 130 million unique TCR beta sequences obtained from 180 million or so T cells. Rather than drawing on any new phenotypic data, the later analysis identified candidate immune exposures from TCR beta sequences and the way those sequences occurred across donors. The study combined high-throughput TCR immunosequencing, statistical association of individual TCRs with disease status, and machine learning to predict cytomegalovirus infection status. Typing coverage varied by locus: about 629-630 donors for A, B, C, DRB1 and DQB1; roughly 560 for DQA1; more than 600 for DPA1; some 470 for DPB1. HLA typing covered class I and class II loci at four-digit resolution. A separate validation cohort of roughly 120 different subjects was used in addition to the approximately 610-subject first cohort. The study was designed to test whether signatures of past pathogen exposure could be identified by cataloging public T cell receptors. Donor age, sex, ethnicity and CMV serostatus were collected together with the repertoire data. In a later analysis, previously published TCR beta repertoires from several hundred donors were re-analyzed and high-resolution HLA genotyping was added so that TCR occurrence patterns could be studied. Using immunosequencing, the study profiled T cell repertoires from about 610 subjects and related those repertoires to cytomegalovirus serostatus. Genome-wide SNP genotypes for about 55% of the 666 donors were used in a later genetic analysis, which treated that subset as a discovery cohort. Four to six DR-DQ haplotypes were handled as single units for association and clustering, since linkage in the cohort was strong. An earlier analysis of approximately 630 of the donors applied high-throughput TCR beta sequencing to assess whether each TCR beta V gene segment acted as functional or pseudogenic. Among the roughly 390 genotyped donors, approximately 81% belonged to the genetic ancestry cluster associated with self-reported Caucasian donors. All discovery cohort repertoires had been generated using a single sequencing platform. Roughly 300 gigabases of sequencing data and approximately 91 million unique TCR sequences made up an early release that covered 500 to 700 HLA-typed donors. Among around 400 genotyped donors of the cohort, an average of around 240,000 unique TCR beta nucleotide sequences were sequenced per donor, around 20% of them non-productive.

To note about this clone: What antigen it recognizes has not been identified. There are no base qualities to consult, and no much larger clone falls within one base.

CDR1 MNHEY and CDR2 SMNVEV are derived from the germline V gene (reference sequence). The CDR3 has 14 amino acids, counting the end cysteine and phenylalanine. Only the CDR3 portion is preserved as DNA: 42 bases, with reading frame beginning at the first base. The germline ends are 9 bases apart after V is trimmed by 1 base and J by 8 bases. The cohort consisted of hundreds of healthy bone marrow donors. At the time of sampling, every cohort member was nominally healthy, though immune exposures that went unrecorded were likely present. The donor tested CMV seronegative and was one of the 352 seronegative cohort members. A peripheral blood sample was provided by each donor, and peripheral blood mononuclear cells were used for TCR beta sequencing. Genomic DNA was extracted from the blood cell samples with the Qiagen DNeasy Blood Extraction Kit. To prepare the library, the immunoSEQ multiplex PCR assay was applied. For the multiplex PCR, a mixture combining 60 forward primers for TCR Vbeta segments and 13 reverse primers for TCR Jbeta segments was used. The CDR3 region of rearranged TCR beta genes was amplified from genomic DNA with a multiplex PCR assay. On the Illumina HiSeq System, the amplified TCR beta libraries were sequenced as 87-base-pair reads. For the original study's pipeline: Across the 600 to 700 repertoires, a later analysis counted 80 million or so unique TCR beta chains, some 11 million of which were shared by at least two donors. A nearest-neighbor algorithm error-corrected the raw reads and collapsed the reads into unique sequences, merging closely related sequences to remove PCR and sequencing errors. CDR3 sequences were aligned to IMGT reference sequences to assign V, D and J gene segments. Each retained sequence needed at least a six-nucleotide match to both a V gene segment and a J gene segment. A rearrangement counted as productive if the CDR3 had no stop codons and remained in frame with V and J, and every other rearrangement counted as non-productive. Following IMGT convention, CDR3 was defined as the stretch from the second conserved V-encoded cysteine to the conserved J-encoded phenylalanine. The earlier analysis of 500 to 750 of the donors excluded any sequence lacking an unambiguous match to a single V gene segment. An earlier analysis of several hundred of the donors called V segments functional above 56.7% productive rearrangements and segregating when the between-donor standard deviation exceeded 5%. A statistical classification framework was built for diagnosing cytomegalovirus status from the catalog of TCR beta chain sequences. In a later analysis, TCR nucleotide sequences were compared against IMGT/GENE-DB human TR gene sequences so that V and J genes could be assigned. The TCRdist pipeline was used in a later analysis to assign CDR3 sequences and most-parsimonious VDJ recombination scenarios. In a later analysis, every TCR beta chain was defined by the combination of its CDR3 amino acid sequence and its V-gene family, and reads without a unique V-gene family were dropped. As a way to deal with suspected cross-contamination and a sequencing artifact, a later analysis dropped approximately 570 nucleotide sequences that were highly shared and had low generation probability. For each public chain, a later analysis derived a clonal expansion index from normalized ranks of inferred template counts within each repertoire. A later analysis computed generation probabilities with a VDJ recombination model fitted to out-of-frame rearrangements, and checked the results against IGoR. In a later analysis, TCR-TCR, TCR-HLA and TCR-CMV co-occurrence was scored with hypergeometric tests, and a repertoire-size bias correction was applied to TCR pairs. False discovery rates were estimated in a later analysis by permuting HLA or CMV assignments 20 times. In a later analysis, co-occurring TCRs were grouped using DBSCAN, with TCRdist sequence similarity added in when clustering inside HLA-allele-positive subsets. Repertoires with fewer than 30,000 or more than 120,000 public chains were left out of co-occurrence clustering, as were four to six repertoires with anomalous nucleotide sharing. TCRdb re-hosts the immuneACCESS table, in-frame sequences only. Its copies lack some clones; in the studies checked, an unresolved V gene accounts for under half of them, and the cause for the rest is not known. V and J calls and clone size follow that table, whereas D and trimming were derived from the DNA. For this sample there are about 110,000 clones; around 76% appear just once. The ten largest clones take up roughly 2.3% of the sample.

Study-level results and caveats: Because HLA typing was unavailable for some donors at each locus, only the typed subset was used in association tests. In vitro tests confirmed that a few of the cytomegalovirus-associated TCR beta chains recognize cytomegalovirus antigens. Compared with the approximately 600-donor mean, donors in an Asian-associated ancestry cluster had fewer N-insertions in productive TCRs, according to a later genetic analysis. Correlated functional status among segregating V segments might reflect linkage disequilibrium, but an unknown experimental factor could not be ruled out. An association between a missense DCLRE1C variant and V-gene and J-gene trimming of TCR beta chains was found in a later genetic analysis and replicated in an independent cohort. The 87-base-pair reads could not distinguish some IMGT-functional V segments, including TRBV6-2 and TRBV6-3, so those segments were excluded. A further reported finding was that TCR beta sequences accurately predicted the HLA-A and HLA-B alleles for most subjects in the first cohort. In a later analysis, 15,000 to 20,000 TCR beta sequences were associated with specific HLA alleles at a false discovery rate of 0.05. In a later analysis, several top co-occurrence clusters were reported to appear linked to parvovirus B19, influenza, CMV and Epstein-Barr virus. When HLA alleles, especially DR and DQ, strongly co-occurred, TCR associations were difficult to assign to individual alleles. Cytomegalovirus status was reported to be diagnosed by the classifier with high specificity and sensitivity in both the original and validation cohorts. Broadly in line with IMGT annotations, most TCR beta V segments showed up in productive rearrangements about 87% or about 30% of the time in an earlier analysis of a few hundred of the donors. Compared with equally common non-associated chains, HLA-associated TCR beta chains in a later analysis were more clonally expanded and had lower generation probabilities. Presence/absence analyses assumed roughly uniform sequencing depth across donors, an assumption that may not hold. According to the authors, the approach could potentially be generalized to other disease states and immunological phenotypes. According to a later analysis, most CMV-associated TCR beta chains appeared to be HLA-restricted, and the HLA associations seemed to be driven largely by CMV exposure. According to a later analysis, TCR association rates differed among HLA loci, with DRB1 alleles showing the most associated TCRs and HLA-C alleles showing the fewest. A group of highly shared sequence variants was considered likely to be a technical artifact of the sequencing pipeline. Most TCR sequences were observed very rarely across donors, whereas some public TCRs were present in many individuals. Because counts were too low, approximately 18 rarely observed V segments, including chromosome 9 orphons, were excluded from the earlier analysis of a few hundred of the donors. In the study, approximately 160 TCR beta chains were listed as associated with cytomegalovirus. Only TCR beta chains were sequenced in this cohort, and the absence of alpha or paired-chain data limited detectable features. For the cohort, immune exposure information was limited to CMV serostatus.

The origin of this receptor is a man aged 18 to 35 in good health and CMV-seronegative. The source material was PBMCs. The V gene is TRBV27 and the J gene is TRBJ1-6, and the D gene may be TRBD1, 5 bases matching. For the CDR3, the sequence is CASSLWGSYSPLHF. Here is the DNA: TGTGCCAGCAGTTTATGGGGCTCTTATTCACCCCTCCACTTT.